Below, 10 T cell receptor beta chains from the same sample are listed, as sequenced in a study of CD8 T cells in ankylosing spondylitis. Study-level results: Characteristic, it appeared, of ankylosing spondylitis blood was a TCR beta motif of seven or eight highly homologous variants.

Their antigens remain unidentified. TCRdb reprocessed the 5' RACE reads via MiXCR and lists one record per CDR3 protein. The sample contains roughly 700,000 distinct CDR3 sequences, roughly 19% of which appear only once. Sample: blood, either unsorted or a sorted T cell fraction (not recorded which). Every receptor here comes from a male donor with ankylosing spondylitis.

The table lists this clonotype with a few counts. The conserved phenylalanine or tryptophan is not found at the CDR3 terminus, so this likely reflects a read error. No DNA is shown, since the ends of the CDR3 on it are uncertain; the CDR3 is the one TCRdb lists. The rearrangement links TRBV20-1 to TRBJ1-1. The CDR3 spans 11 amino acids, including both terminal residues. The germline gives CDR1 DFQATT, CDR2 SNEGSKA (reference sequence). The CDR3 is CSARWERLFFV.

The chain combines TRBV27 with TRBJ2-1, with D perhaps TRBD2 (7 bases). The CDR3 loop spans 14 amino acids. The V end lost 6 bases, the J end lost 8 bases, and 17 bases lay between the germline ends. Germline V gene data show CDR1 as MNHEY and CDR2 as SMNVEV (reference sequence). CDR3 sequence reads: CASRGGGLGDEQFF. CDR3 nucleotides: TGTGCCAGCAGGGGAGGGGGGCTGGGAGATGAGCAGTTCTTC.

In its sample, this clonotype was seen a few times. The chain's CDR3 is CASSRWEVSNTGELFF. The CDR3 coding sequence is TGTGCCAGTAGTCGGTGGGAGGTTTCGAACACCGGGGAGCTGTTTTTT. This chain links TRBV19 with TRBJ2-2; TRBD2 might be the D (6 bases). Trimming took 5 bases from V and 0 from J, leaving 13 bases between them. This CDR3 has 16 residues. Germline lookup yields CDR1 LNHDA and CDR2 SQIVND (reference sequence).

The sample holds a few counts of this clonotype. CDR3 nucleotide sequence: TGTGCCAGCAGTTACGCTAGCGGGAGGAACCAAGAGACCCAGTACTTC. This translates into CASSYASGRNQETQYF. This chain joins TRBV6-2 or TRBV6-3 and TRBJ2-5; 11 bases line up with TRBD2. V shed 2 bases and J 0 bases; nucleotides not matched to a gene: 2. Germline CDR1 reads MNHEY; CDR2 reads SVGEGT. CDR3 size: 16 residues.

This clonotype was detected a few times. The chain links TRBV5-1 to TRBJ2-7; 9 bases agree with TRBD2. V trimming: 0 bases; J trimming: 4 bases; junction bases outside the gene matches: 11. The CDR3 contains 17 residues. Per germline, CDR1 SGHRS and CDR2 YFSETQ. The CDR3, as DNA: TGCGCCAGCAGCTTGGATACTAGCGGGTCATACCTTTACGAGCAGTACTTC. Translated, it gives CASSLDTSGSYLYEQYF.

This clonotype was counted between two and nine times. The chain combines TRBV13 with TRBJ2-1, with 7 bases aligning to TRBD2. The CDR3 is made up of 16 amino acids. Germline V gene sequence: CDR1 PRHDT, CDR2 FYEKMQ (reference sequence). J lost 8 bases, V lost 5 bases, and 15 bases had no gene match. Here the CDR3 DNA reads TGTGCCAGCAGCCCCCCTTCACCGGGACTAAACTATGAGCAGTTCTTC. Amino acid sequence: CASSPPSPGLNYEQFF.

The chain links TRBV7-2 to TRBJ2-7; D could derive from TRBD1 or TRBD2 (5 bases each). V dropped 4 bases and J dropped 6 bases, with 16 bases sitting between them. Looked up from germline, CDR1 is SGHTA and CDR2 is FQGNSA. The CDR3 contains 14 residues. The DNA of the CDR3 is TGTGCCAGCAGCTCCTACATGGGGCTAGCCGAGCAGTACTTC. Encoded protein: CASSSYMGLAEQYF.

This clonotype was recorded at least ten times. The CDR3 loop reads CSVPKRLGQSSNEQFF. CDR3 nucleotides: TGCAGCGTCCCTAAACGCCTGGGACAGTCCTCAAATGAGCAGTTCTTC. The V gene is TRBV29-1, the J gene TRBJ2-1; 7 positions match TRBD1. The CDR3 runs 16 residues. V lost 6 bases and J lost 7; bases outside the gene matches: 18. The germline V gene encodes CDR1 SQVTM and CDR2 ANQGSEA.

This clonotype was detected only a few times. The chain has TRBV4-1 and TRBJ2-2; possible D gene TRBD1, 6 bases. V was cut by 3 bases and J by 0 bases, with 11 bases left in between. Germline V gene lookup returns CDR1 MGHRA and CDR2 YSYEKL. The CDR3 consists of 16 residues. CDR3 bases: TGCGCCAGCAGCCACCACAGGGATTCGAACACCGGGGAGCTGTTTTTT. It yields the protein CASSHHRDSNTGELFF.

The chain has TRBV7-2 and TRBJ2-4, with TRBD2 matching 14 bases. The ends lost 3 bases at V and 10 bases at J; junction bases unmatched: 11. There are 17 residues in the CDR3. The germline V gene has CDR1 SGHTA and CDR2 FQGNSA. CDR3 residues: CASSFGLAGGRGGIQYF. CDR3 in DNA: TGTGCCAGCAGCTTCGGACTAGCGGGAGGCCGCGGTGGGATTCAGTACTTC. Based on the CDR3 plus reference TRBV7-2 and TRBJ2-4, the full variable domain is GAGVSQSPSNKVTEKGKDVELRCDPISGHTALYWYRQSLGQGLEFLIYFQGNSAPDKSGLPSDRFSAERTGGSVSTLTIQRTQQEDSAVYLCASSFGLAGGRGGIQYFGAGTRLSVL.